The sequence of this T cell receptor beta chain was determined in a study of T cells expressing NK-cell markers. General study findings and limits: HCMV specificity of expanded NKG2C+ T cell clones remained unclear. The CD3+CD56-NKG2C+ fraction was also led by these clonotypes in several donors.

Reprocessing the 5' RACE reads, TCRdb reports a single entry for every CDR3 protein and omits DNA. Recorded for this sample: over 200,000 distinct CDR3 sequences. With respect to this clonotype: What it binds is unknown.

The CDR3 runs to 18 residues. Per germline, CDR1 SGHNT and CDR2 YENEEA. The receptor was isolated from a man aged 18-30 years in good health. The rearrangement uses TRBV11-3 and TRBJ2-7; with no DNA, the TCRdb D assignment of TRBD2 cannot be verified. Sequences were obtained from blood T cells: a sorted CD56 or NKG2C T cell subset, CD4+ or CD8+ T cells, or bulk PBMC T cells (not recorded which). CDR3 protein: CASSFGTSGSRRGYEQYF.